Each of the 25 T cell receptor beta chains below was sequenced from the same sample in a study of blood T cell repertoires in COVID-19. Using immunoSEQ multiplex PCR, the repertoire was profiled, and TCRdb retains in-frame clones only, with some absent. The sample holds 200,000 or so clones, roughly 80% seen once. The sample consisted of peripheral blood. Receptors were obtained from a woman aged 80 or over with acute or convalescent COVID-19.

The chain is built from TRBV5-4 and TRBJ1-1; 7 bases map to TRBD1. V gave up 0 bases and J gave up 4 bases; unmatched junction bases: 3. The CDR3 has 14 residues. Germline V gene data show CDR1 as SGHNT and CDR2 as YYREEE (reference sequence). The CDR3 here is CASSLDRGSTEAFF. The DNA for the CDR3 is TGTGCCAGCAGCTTGGACAGGGGAAGCACTGAAGCTTTCTTT.

The CDR3 sequence is CASSMGTPNYGYTF. In nucleotides, the CDR3 is TGTGCCAGTAGTATGGGGACACCTAACTATGGCTACACCTTC. V and J are TRBV19 and TRBJ1-2, with D possibly TRBD1 on 6 matching bases. Trimming stripped 3 bases from V and 0 bases from J, with 8 bases between. Germline V gene sequence: CDR1 LNHDA, CDR2 SQIVND (reference sequence). This CDR3 spans 14 amino acids.

V usage is TRBV7-8 and J usage is TRBJ2-2, with a tentative D call TRBD1 (6 bases). The germline V gene encodes CDR1 SGHVS and CDR2 FQNEAQ. Trimming cost V 2 bases and J 4 bases, with 11 bases left between them. The CDR3 runs to 15 residues. CDR3 region: CASSLSGVGTGELFF. The DNA of the CDR3 is TGTGCCAGCAGCTTATCAGGGGTAGGCACCGGGGAGCTGTTTTTT.

This CDR3 is CASSFTSGVGETQYF. The CDR3, as DNA: TGTGCCAGCAGTTTCACTAGCGGGGTGGGGGAGACCCAGTACTTC. The chain couples TRBV6-2 or TRBV6-3 to TRBJ2-5; 10 bases map to TRBD2. After removal of 4 bases from V and 5 bases from J, the junction contained 7 bases not matched to a gene. The CDR3 length is 15 residues. Germline CDR1 and CDR2: MNHEY and SVGEGT.

This clone was counted between two and nine times. V gene TRBV5-6 combines with J gene TRBJ2-7; 7 bases match TRBD1. The CDR3 is 12 residues long. The J segment lost 5 bases and the V segment lost 3 bases, leaving 2 bases of the junction unmatched. In germline, CDR1 is SGHDT, CDR2 YYEEEE. This CDR3 is CASSWGQNEQYF. CDR3 nucleotides: TGTGCCAGCAGCTGGGGACAGAACGAGCAGTACTTC. Complete variable domain (other parts from reference TRBV5-6 and TRBJ2-7): DAGVTQSPTHLIKTRGQQVTLRCSPKSGHDTVSWYQQALGQGPQFIFQYYEEEERQRGNFPDRFSGHQFPNYSSELNVNALLLGDSALYLCASSWGQNEQYFGPGTRLTVT.

This chain uses TRBV4-1 with TRBJ1-5, with TRBD1 as a possible D gene (6 bases). This CDR3 has 16 residues. With 0 bases removed from V and 7 bases from J, the gap between germline ends came to 16 bases. CDR1 is MGHRA, CDR2 YSYEKL, per germline. The CDR3 region is CASSQDLGQPFQPQHF. For the CDR3, the DNA is TGCGCCAGCAGCCAAGATCTTGGACAGCCTTTCCAGCCCCAGCATTTT.

The chain combines TRBV24-1 with TRBJ2-3, with TRBD1 identical over 8 bases. The CDR3 spans 17 residues. The trim removed 4 bases at V and 1 base at J, leaving 9 bases unmatched. Germline CDR1 and CDR2: KGHDR and SFDVKD. The CDR3 region is CATSDPPGGGGTDTQYF. CDR3 sequence (DNA): TGTGCCACCAGTGACCCCCCAGGGGGCGGGGGCACAGATACGCAGTATTTT.

The CDR3 coding sequence is TGTGCCAGCAGCCCCCCGAGGGTTGGGGCTAATGAAAAACTGTTTTTT. Translated, it gives CASSPPRVGANEKLFF. The chain employs TRBV7-9 and TRBJ1-4; D unresolved. This CDR3 region has 16 residues. Trimming took off 5 bases at V and 3 bases at J, with 16 bases between the two ends. Germline V gene lookup returns CDR1 SEHNR and CDR2 FQNEAQ (reference sequence).

The chain recombines TRBV28 with TRBJ2-7; the match to TRBD2 covers 7 bases. Germline assignment: CDR1 MDHEN and CDR2 SYDVKM. J gave up 5 bases and V 3 bases, and 10 bases lay outside the gene matches. This CDR3 has 15 amino acids. The CDR3 here is CASSFRGLSANEQYF. CDR3 sequence (DNA): TGTGCCAGCAGTTTCCGGGGACTATCCGCTAACGAGCAGTACTTC. Together with reference TRBV28 and TRBJ2-7, the CDR3 gives the full variable domain: DVKVTQSSRYLVKRTGEKVFLECVQDMDHENMFWYRQDPGLGLRLIYFSYDVKMKEKGDIPEGYSVSREKKERFSLILESASTNQTSMYLCASSFRGLSANEQYFGPGTRLTVT.

V gene TRBV19 combines with J gene TRBJ1-5; D may be TRBD1 (5 bases). V was clipped by 0 bases and J by 1 base, with 10 bases between them. The germline V gene encodes CDR1 LNHDA and CDR2 SQIVND (reference sequence). The CDR3 covers 16 residues. Written as DNA, the CDR3 is TGTGCCAGTAGTATAGAAACGGGGGAGAGCAATCAGCCCCAGCATTTT. Its translation: CASSIETGESNQPQHF.

This clone has a handful of counts. The gene calls are TRBV5-4 and TRBJ1-1, with 8 positions matching TRBD1. Germline trimming cut 0 bases from V and 3 bases from J; bases unmatched to any gene: 1. CDR1 SGHNT and CDR2 YYREEE come from the germline V gene (reference sequence). The CDR3 runs to 14 residues. CDR3 bases: TGTGCCAGCAGCTTGGCAGGGGGCGACACTGAAGCTTTCTTT. Residues: CASSLAGGDTEAFF. The full variable domain, in which reference TRBV5-4 and TRBJ1-1 provide the parts outside the CDR3, is ETGVTQSPTHLIKTRGQQVTLRCSSQSGHNTVSWYQQALGQGPQFIFQYYREEENGRGNFPPRFSGLQFPNYSSELNVNALELDDSALYLCASSLAGGDTEAFFGQGTRLTVV.

In DNA, the CDR3 is TGTGCCAGCAGCTGGCCAAGGACAGGGAGGGATACGCAGTATTTT. It yields the protein CASSWPRTGRDTQYF. V and J are TRBV7-2 and TRBJ2-3; the match to TRBD1 covers 8 bases. Germline CDR1 and CDR2: SGHTA and FQGNSA. The CDR3 has 15 amino acids. Trimming at V came to 4 bases and at J to 6 bases, leaving 9 bases not matched to a gene. Full variable domain (missing parts from reference TRBV7-2 and TRBJ2-3): GAGVSQSPSNKVTEKGKDVELRCDPISGHTALYWYRQSLGQGLEFLIYFQGNSAPDKSGLPSDRFSAERTGGSVSTLTIQRTQQEDSAVYLCASSWPRTGRDTQYFGPGTRLTVL.

The V and J genes are TRBV7-9 and TRBJ1-2; D not certain. The CDR3 sequence is 16 residues long. V was trimmed by 6 bases and J by 3 bases, leaving 20 bases between them. The germline gives CDR1 SEHNR, CDR2 FQNEAQ (reference sequence). CDR3 in amino acids: CASSPYTVPSDYGYTF. CDR3 DNA sequence: TGTGCCAGCAGTCCTTACACAGTGCCGTCTGACTATGGCTACACCTTC.

This clone has a handful of counts. The CDR3 DNA follows: TGCGCCAGCAGCCAAGATCTTATTGGGGCAGGGGACACTGAAGCTTTCTTT. Protein: CASSQDLIGAGDTEAFF. J is TRBJ1-1 and V is TRBV4-1, with a tentative D call TRBD1 (6 bases). Germline CDR1 reads MGHRA; CDR2 reads YSYEKL. The CDR3 totals 17 residues. V lost 0 bases and J lost 3, with 17 bases in between.

In its sample, this clone was seen once. V and J are TRBV6-5 and TRBJ1-5, with D perhaps matching TRBD1 (5 bases). The V gene lost 6 bases and the J gene lost 1 base, with 13 bases spanning the gap. This CDR3 has 15 residues. Germline-derived CDR1 and CDR2 are MNHEY and SVGAGI. This chain's CDR3 is CASRGTVLSNQPQHF. Here the CDR3 DNA reads TGTGCCAGCAGGGGGACTGTTCTAAGCAATCAGCCCCAGCATTTT.

The V call is TRBV7-2, the J call TRBJ1-5; no definite D call. The CDR3 runs to 15 residues. The germline V and J ends were trimmed by 1 base and 0 bases, with 7 bases remaining between them. Germline assignment: CDR1 SGHTA and CDR2 FQGNSA. The CDR3 nucleotides read TGTGCCAGCAGCTTAGGCAGTTATAGCAATCAGCCCCAGCATTTT. Residues: CASSLGSYSNQPQHF.

This chain connects TRBV7-2 to TRBJ1-1; a weak D match, TRBD1 (6 bases). The V end lost 5 bases, the J end lost 3 bases, and 19 bases lay between the germline ends. There are 16 residues in the CDR3. Germline V gene sequence: CDR1 SGHTA, CDR2 FQGNSA. The CDR3 DNA reads TGTGCCAGCAGCCAGATTCCTCAGGGGATCTACACTGAAGCTTTCTTT. This encodes CASSQIPQGIYTEAFF. Supplemented by reference TRBV7-2 and TRBJ1-1, the full variable domain reads GAGVSQSPSNKVTEKGKDVELRCDPISGHTALYWYRQSLGQGLEFLIYFQGNSAPDKSGLPSDRFSAERTGGSVSTLTIQRTQQEDSAVYLCASSQIPQGIYTEAFFGQGTRLTVV.

The V and J genes are TRBV7-9 and TRBJ2-1; TRBD2 aligns across 10 bases. The ends lost 5 bases at V and 7 bases at J; junction bases unmatched: 8. Germline CDR1 reads SEHNR; CDR2 reads FQNEAQ (reference sequence). There are 15 residues in the CDR3. The CDR3 loop is CASSQAGGPQNEQFF. The CDR3, as DNA: TGTGCCAGCAGCCAAGCGGGGGGGCCTCAGAATGAGCAGTTCTTC. The full variable domain, its missing parts supplied by reference TRBV7-9 and TRBJ2-1, is DTGVSQNPRHKITKRGQNVTFRCDPISEHNRLYWYRQTLGQGPEFLTYFQNEAQLEKSRLLSDRFSAERPKGSFSTLEIQRTEQGDSAMYLCASSQAGGPQNEQFFGPGTRLTVL.

This clone was seen repeatedly, ten times or more. This chain joins TRBV27 and TRBJ1-1; TRBD1 agrees at 8 bases. V dropped 7 bases and J dropped 7; count of bases not matched to a gene: 8. The CDR3 is 13 residues long. The V gene's germline CDR1 is MNHEY and CDR2 SMNVEV (reference sequence). DNA for the CDR3: TGTGCCAGCAAGCCCCAGGGGGCAAATGAAGCTTTCTTT. Translated, it gives CASKPQGANEAFF.

The chain recombines TRBV18 with TRBJ1-1; D gene unclear. Per the germline V gene, CDR1 is KGHSH and CDR2 is LQKENI. V lost 3 bases, J lost 4 bases, and 18 bases lay in between. The CDR3 has 16 residues. The CDR3 protein is CASSPGLQSQLTEAFF. DNA of the CDR3: TGTGCCAGCTCACCTGGCCTACAGTCCCAACTCACTGAAGCTTTCTTT.

The CDR3 DNA follows: TGTGCCAGCAGTTCAGGGTTAACGGACATTCAGTACTTC. The encoded protein is CASSSGLTDIQYF. The V and J genes are TRBV2 and TRBJ2-4; TRBD1 is a possible D gene (5 bases). Germline V gene lookup returns CDR1 SNHLY and CDR2 FYNNEI. The CDR3 is 13 residues long. V was cut by 5 bases and J by 8 bases, with 13 bases left in between.

CDR3 sequence reads: CASSLPGRTEAFF. CDR3 coding DNA: TGCGCCAGCAGCTTGCCGGGGAGGACTGAAGCTTTCTTT. The rearrangement uses TRBV5-1 and TRBJ1-1; D uncertain. The germline gives CDR1 SGHRS, CDR2 YFSETQ. V lost 1 base to trimming and J lost 5 bases, with 9 bases between them. The CDR3 totals 13 residues.

The chain recombines TRBV7-2 with TRBJ1-2; the match to TRBD1 covers 7 bases. Germline assignment: CDR1 SGHTA and CDR2 FQGNSA. The CDR3 length is 14 residues. V was clipped by 0 bases and J by 8 bases; unmatched bases: 6. The CDR3 DNA reads TGTGCCAGCAGCTTAGCGGGGACAGTGGAGGGCTACACCTTC. It encodes CASSLAGTVEGYTF.

The table lists this clone with a few counts. J is TRBJ2-2 and V is TRBV5-4; 9 positions match TRBD1. The CDR3 is made up of 16 amino acids. V trimming: 4 bases; J trimming: 5 bases; junction bases outside the gene matches: 9. Germline V gene sequence: CDR1 SGHNT, CDR2 YYREEE (reference sequence). The CDR3, as DNA: TGTGCCAGCAGCGTACCGGGACAGGGTGGAACCGGGGAGCTGTTTTTT. Residues: CASSVPGQGGTGELFF. Complete variable domain (other parts from reference TRBV5-4 and TRBJ2-2): ETGVTQSPTHLIKTRGQQVTLRCSSQSGHNTVSWYQQALGQGPQFIFQYYREEENGRGNFPPRFSGLQFPNYSSELNVNALELDDSALYLCASSVPGQGGTGELFFGEGSRLTVL.

J is TRBJ1-5 and V is TRBV30; maybe TRBD1 (6 bases). Germline loops: CDR1 GTSNPN, CDR2 SVGIG (reference sequence). V was trimmed by 6 bases and J by 4 bases, leaving 13 bases between them. The CDR3 sequence is 13 residues long. The CDR3 spells CACALGGNQPQHF. CDR3 in DNA: TGTGCCTGTGCGCTAGGGGGTAATCAGCCCCAGCATTTT.